Each of the 27 T cell receptor beta chains below was sequenced from the same sample in a study of blood T cell repertoires in COVID-19. Produced via immunoSEQ multiplex PCR; TCRdb's table is partial and in-frame only. This table has a few hundred thousand clones, around 80% appearing once. The sequencing input was PBMCs or T cells enriched from blood (not recorded which). These receptors were collected from a man aged 40-50 years who had been exposed to COVID-19.

The chain recombines TRBV6-5 with TRBJ2-1; D possibly corresponds to TRBD2 (5 bases). The CDR3 totals 13 residues. Germline assignment: CDR1 MNHEY and CDR2 SVGAGI. V lost 8 bases and J lost 9, with 17 bases in between. This CDR3 reads CASGGGSSGEQFF. CDR3 nucleotide sequence: TGTGCCAGCGGAGGAGGTTCGTCGGGTGAGCAGTTCTTC.

The rearrangement joins TRBV7-9 to TRBJ2-7; 8 nucleotides agree with TRBD2. The CDR3 runs 14 residues. Germline-derived CDR1 and CDR2 are SEHNR and FQNEAQ (reference sequence). The V and J ends lost 6 bases and 7 bases, in that order; junction bases with no gene match: 11. Here the CDR3 reads CASRGWSGSGEQYF. CDR3 sequence (DNA): TGTGCCAGCAGGGGGTGGAGCGGGAGCGGTGAGCAGTACTTC.

In this sample, this clone turned up once. CDR3 DNA: TGTGCCAGCAGCTTAAGACTAGCGGGAGGGAATGAGCAGTTCTTC. It yields the protein CASSLRLAGGNEQFF. This chain joins TRBV13 and TRBJ2-1; 14 positions agree with TRBD2. After removal of 2 bases from V and 7 bases from J, the junction contained 1 base not matched to a gene. This CDR3 spans 15 amino acids. Per the germline V gene, CDR1 is PRHDT and CDR2 is FYEKMQ (reference sequence).

The V call is TRBV7-3, the J call TRBJ2-2; 10 nucleotides line up with TRBD2. Germline-derived CDR1 and CDR2 are SGHTA and FQGTGA. The J segment lost 1 base and the V segment lost 3 bases, leaving 2 bases of the junction unmatched. CDR3 length equals 16 residues. The CDR3 protein is CASSFRTSGNTGELFF. DNA for the CDR3: TGTGCCAGCAGCTTCCGGACTAGCGGGAACACCGGGGAGCTGTTTTTT.

This clone was seen only a few times. This chain connects TRBV6-6 to TRBJ2-7, with TRBD2 identical over 11 bases. Unmatched junction bases numbered 13, after V lost 5 bases and J lost 1 base. Germline CDR1 reads MNHNY; CDR2 reads SVGAGI (reference sequence). This CDR3 is built from 18 residues. The CDR3 DNA is TGTGCCAGCAGTCCCCGAAAGGGTACTAGCGGGAGTTCCTACGAGCAGTACTTC. Translating it yields CASSPRKGTSGSSYEQYF.

V is TRBV2 and J is TRBJ2-1; 7 nucleotides agree with TRBD1. V dropped 7 bases and J dropped 8; count of bases not matched to a gene: 8. Germline V CDR1 and CDR2: SNHLY, FYNNEI. CDR3 length: 13 amino acids. In DNA form, the CDR3 reads TGTGCCAGCAAGCGTGGACAGGTATATGAGCAGTTCTTC. It specifies CASKRGQVYEQFF.

The chain uses TRBV19 and TRBJ2-7; 9 bases are shared with TRBD1. The CDR3 is 16 residues long. V lost 7 bases and J lost 3; bases outside the gene matches: 13. From germline, CDR1 is LNHDA and CDR2 SQIVND (reference sequence). The CDR3 DNA reads as TGTGCCAGTACCCATAGAGGAGGACAGGGGTTCTACGAGCAGTACTTC. Translation: CASTHRGGQGFYEQYF.

This clone has only one observation. The J gene is TRBJ2-3, the V gene TRBV11-2, with 7 bases aligning to TRBD2. Germline CDR1 and CDR2: SGHAT and FQNNGV. The CDR3 is made up of 11 amino acids. J was trimmed by 8 bases and V by 8 bases; bases with no gene match: 4. In DNA form, the CDR3 reads TGTGCCAGCGGGAGGGCCTTTACGCAGTATTTT. Its protein product is CASGRAFTQYF.

This clone appeared a few times. The CDR3 sequence: CASSVAGKNTEAFF. CDR3 nucleotides: TGTGCCAGCAGCGTAGCAGGGAAGAACACTGAAGCTTTCTTT. The chain has TRBV9 and TRBJ1-1; TRBD1 might be the D (5 bases). This CDR3 region has 14 residues. The germline V gene encodes CDR1 SGDLS and CDR2 YYNGEE. Trimming removed 0 bases at V and 1 base at J, with 7 bases between.

V and J are TRBV7-9 and TRBJ1-6; D is unclear. V was shortened by 2 bases and J by 14 bases, with 19 bases between the two germline ends. This CDR3 comprises 15 residues. The germline gives CDR1 SEHNR, CDR2 FQNEAQ (reference sequence). The CDR3 bases are TGTGCCAGCAGCTTATATCCCGGGAGAGATTCGGCCCTCCACTTT. Its protein product is CASSLYPGRDSALHF.

The rearrangement uses TRBV19 and TRBJ2-7; D might be TRBD2 (5 bases). The length of the CDR3 is 12 residues. Trimming took 4 bases from V and 6 from J, leaving 10 bases between them. The V gene's germline CDR1 is LNHDA and CDR2 SQIVND (reference sequence). The CDR3 is CASSTTRSEQYF. CDR3 sequence (DNA): TGTGCCAGTAGTACCACTAGATCCGAGCAGTACTTC.

V usage is TRBV30 and J usage is TRBJ1-3; D uncertain. V was shortened by 3 bases and J by 3 bases, with 6 bases between the two germline ends. This CDR3 region has 12 residues. The germline V gene has CDR1 GTSNPN and CDR2 SVGIG (reference sequence). CDR3 bases: TGTGCCTGGAGGACAAGTGGAAACACCATATATTTT. This translates into CAWRTSGNTIYF. The entire variable domain, with the rest obtained from reference TRBV30 and TRBJ1-3, is as follows: SQTIHQWPATLVQPVGSPLSLECTVEGTSNPNLYWYRQAAGRGLQLLFYSVGIGQISSEVPQNLSASRPQDRQFILSSKKLLLSDSGFYLCAWRTSGNTIYFGEGSWLTVV.

The rearrangement joins TRBV7-9 to TRBJ1-4, with D maybe TRBD1 (6 bases). The germline V gene has CDR1 SEHNR and CDR2 FQNEAQ (reference sequence). This CDR3 has 15 amino acids. Trimming left V 4 bases short and J 4 bases short, with 13 bases between. CDR3 sequence: CASSSNRAGNEKLFF. CDR3 DNA sequence: TGTGCCAGCAGCTCGAACAGGGCTGGTAATGAAAAACTGTTTTTT.

This clone appeared a few times. The rearrangement uses TRBV2 and TRBJ2-1, with D possibly being TRBD1 (5 bases). Germline V CDR1 and CDR2: SNHLY, FYNNEI. The CDR3 runs to 14 residues. Trimming pared 4 bases from V and 7 bases from J, leaving 14 bases between. The CDR3 sequence is CASSVRVGQNEQFF. CDR3 nucleotides: TGTGCCAGCAGTGTTAGGGTTGGACAAAATGAGCAGTTCTTC.

The chain links TRBV5-1 to TRBJ1-5; perhaps TRBD1 as D (5 bases). V was cut by 3 bases and J by 5 bases, with 12 bases left in between. Per germline, CDR1 SGHRS and CDR2 YFSETQ. The CDR3 spans 14 residues. The CDR3 DNA follows: TGCGCCAGCAGCTGGGATGGGGGGGATCAGCCCCAGCATTTT. As protein: CASSWDGGDQPQHF.

This clone was recorded only once. V and J are TRBV5-1 and TRBJ2-3; 8 bases line up with TRBD2. V was pared by 0 bases and J by 0 bases, with 6 bases of the junction left unmatched. Germline values: CDR1 SGHRS, CDR2 YFSETQ. The CDR3 totals 17 residues. The CDR3 loop is CASSLAFSGGSTDTQYF. As DNA, the CDR3 is TGCGCCAGCAGCTTGGCATTCAGCGGGGGTAGCACAGATACGCAGTATTTT.

J is TRBJ1-5 and V is TRBV5-5; D gene ambiguous. The CDR3 totals 16 residues. V lost 0 bases, J lost 5 bases, and 15 bases lay in between. CDR1 and CDR2 from the germline V gene are SGHKS and YYEKEE (reference sequence). CDR3 in DNA: TGTGCCAGCAGCTTGGTGCCCAGTCGGCGGGATCAGCCCCAGCATTTT. Translation: CASSLVPSRRDQPQHF. The full variable domain, completed using reference TRBV5-5 and TRBJ1-5, is DAGVTQSPTHLIKTRGQQVTLRCSPISGHKSVSWYQQVLGQGPQFIFQYYEKEERGRGNFPDRFSARQFPNYSSELNVNALLLGDSALYLCASSLVPSRRDQPQHFGDGTRLSIL.

This clone was found once. The chain links TRBV5-1 to TRBJ1-3; 7 bases are a match to TRBD1. The V gene end was trimmed by 0 bases and the J gene end by 4 bases; junction bases not matched to a gene: 7. CDR1 is SGHRS, CDR2 YFSETQ, per germline. The CDR3 has 16 amino acids. CDR3 coding DNA: TGCGCCAGCAGCTTGGCTGGACAGGAGAGAGGAAACACCATATATTTT. This sequence encodes CASSLAGQERGNTIYF.

The chain joins TRBV10-3 to TRBJ2-1; 11 nucleotides match TRBD2. J was trimmed by 9 bases and V by 10 bases; bases with no gene match: 8. This CDR3 is built from 13 residues. The germline V gene encodes CDR1 ENHRY and CDR2 SYGVKD. CDR3 DNA sequence: TGTGCCACGGTAGCGGGAGGGGGGACTGAGCAGTTCTTC. This gives the protein CATVAGGGTEQFF.

This chain connects TRBV13 to TRBJ2-7, with TRBD2 matching 7 bases. With V trimmed by 5 bases and J by 3 bases, 10 bases remained unmatched. The CDR3 is 15 amino acids. The germline V gene encodes CDR1 PRHDT and CDR2 FYEKMQ (reference sequence). The CDR3 is CASSHSGSSLYEQYF. CDR3 in DNA: TGTGCCAGCAGCCATAGCGGGTCGTCCCTCTACGAGCAGTACTTC.

The V gene is TRBV23-1, the J gene TRBJ2-7; 7 nucleotides match TRBD2. TRBV23-1 has ORF status, its function being uncertain. V lost 0 bases, J lost 3 bases, and 11 bases stayed unmatched. This CDR3 contains 17 residues. The CDR3 sequence is CASSQSGRAGVIYEQYF. CDR3 nucleotide sequence: TGCGCCAGCAGTCAATCAGGGAGGGCGGGAGTAATCTACGAGCAGTACTTC.

The chain joins TRBV6-5 to TRBJ1-2; D might be TRBD1 (6 bases). The germline CDR1 and CDR2 sequences are MNHEY and SVGAGI. The CDR3 contains 13 residues. The V and J ends lost 6 bases and 7 bases respectively, with 15 bases between them. The CDR3 coding sequence is TGTGCCAGCAGACAGGGCGAGTTCTCTGGCTACACCTTC. This encodes CASRQGEFSGYTF.

V gene TRBV30 combines with J gene TRBJ1-3; 8 positions match TRBD1. This CDR3 has 15 residues. Germline V gene lookup returns CDR1 GTSNPN and CDR2 SVGIG (reference sequence). The J segment lost 2 bases and the V segment lost 0 bases, leaving 3 bases of the junction unmatched. CDR3 residues: CAWSVRTGPGNTIYF. CDR3 nucleotide sequence: TGTGCCTGGAGTGTTCGGACAGGGCCTGGAAACACCATATATTTT.

The chain is built from TRBV7-9 and TRBJ2-1; D is ambiguous. In germline, CDR1 is SEHNR, CDR2 FQNEAQ (reference sequence). This CDR3 is built from 16 residues. Trimming cost V 5 bases and J 1 base, with 15 bases left between them. The CDR3 DNA follows: TGTGCCAGCAGCCGTTTCGGGTCCGATTCCTACAATGAGCAGTTCTTC. Translating it yields CASSRFGSDSYNEQFF.

The chain couples TRBV30 to TRBJ1-5; 10 nucleotides agree with TRBD1. Germline-derived CDR1 and CDR2 are GTSNPN and SVGIG (reference sequence). CDR3 length: 17 amino acids. V shed 2 bases and J 9 bases; nucleotides not matched to a gene: 16. For the CDR3, the DNA is TGTGCCTGGAGTCCAGCGGACCTGACAGGGGGCAGAAGGCCCCAGCATTTT. Translation: CAWSPADLTGGRRPQHF. The whole variable domain, remainder taken from reference TRBV30 and TRBJ1-5, is SQTIHQWPATLVQPVGSPLSLECTVEGTSNPNLYWYRQAAGRGLQLLFYSVGIGQISSEVPQNLSASRPQDRQFILSSKKLLLSDSGFYLCAWSPADLTGGRRPQHFGDGTRLSIL.

The rearrangement joins TRBV14 to TRBJ2-7; TRBD1 matches at 10 bases. CDR3 size: 11 residues. V trimming: 11 bases; J trimming: 12 bases; junction bases outside the gene matches: 10. The germline gives CDR1 SGHDN, CDR2 FVKESK. The CDR3 DNA reads TGTGCCGTCGACAGGGGGCGTACACGGTACTTC. Its translation is CAVDRGRTRYF.

The chain combines TRBV19 with TRBJ1-1; D call uncertain. Germline V CDR1 and CDR2: LNHDA, SQIVND (reference sequence). Trimming removed 6 bases from V and 2 bases from J, with 13 bases in between. This CDR3 comprises 14 residues. CDR3 sequence: CASRVAGINTEAFF. The CDR3 nucleotides are TGTGCCAGTAGGGTGGCAGGTATCAACACTGAAGCTTTCTTT.